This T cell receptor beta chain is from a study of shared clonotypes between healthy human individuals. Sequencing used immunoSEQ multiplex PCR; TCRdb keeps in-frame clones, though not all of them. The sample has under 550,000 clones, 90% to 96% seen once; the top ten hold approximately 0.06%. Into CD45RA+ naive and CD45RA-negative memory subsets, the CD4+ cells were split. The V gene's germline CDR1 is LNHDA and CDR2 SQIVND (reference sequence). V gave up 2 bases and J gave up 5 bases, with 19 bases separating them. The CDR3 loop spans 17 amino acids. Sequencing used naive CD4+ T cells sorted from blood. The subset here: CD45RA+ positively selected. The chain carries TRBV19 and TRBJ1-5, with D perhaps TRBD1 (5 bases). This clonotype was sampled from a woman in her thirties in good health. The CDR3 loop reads CASSIQTGRAEHQPQHF. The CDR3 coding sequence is TGTGCCAGTAGTATACAAACGGGACGTGCGGAACATCAGCCCCAGCATTTT. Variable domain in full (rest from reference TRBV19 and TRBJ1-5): DGGITQSPKYLFRKEGQNVTLSCEQNLNHDAMYWYRQDPGQGLRLIYYSQIVNDFQKGDIAEGYSVSREKKESFPLTVTSAQKNPTAFYLCASSIQTGRAEHQPQHFGDGTRLSIL.